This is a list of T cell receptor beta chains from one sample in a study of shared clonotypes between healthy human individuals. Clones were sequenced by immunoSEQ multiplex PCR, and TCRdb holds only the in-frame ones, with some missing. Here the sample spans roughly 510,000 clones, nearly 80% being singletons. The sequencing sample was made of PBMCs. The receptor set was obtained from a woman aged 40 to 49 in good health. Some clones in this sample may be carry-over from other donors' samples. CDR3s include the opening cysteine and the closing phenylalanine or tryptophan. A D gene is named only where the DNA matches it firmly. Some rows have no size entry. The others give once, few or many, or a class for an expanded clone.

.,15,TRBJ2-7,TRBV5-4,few,TGTGCCAGCAGACAGGAGCTAGCGCTTCTCCACGAGCAGTACTTC,CASRQELALLHEQYF
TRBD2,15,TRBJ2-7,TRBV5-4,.,TGTGCCAGCAGCCTTGGAGCGGGACGCTCCTACGAGCAGTACTTC,CASSLGAGRSYEQYF
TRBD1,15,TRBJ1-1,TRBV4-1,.,TGCGCCAGCAGCCAAGTCCCGACAGGGTCGGGTGAAGCTTTCTTT,CASSQVPTGSGEAFF
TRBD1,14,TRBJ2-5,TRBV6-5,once,TGTGCCAGCAGTAGACGGACAGGGGTAGAGACCCAGTACTTC,CASSRRTGVETQYF
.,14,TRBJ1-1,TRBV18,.,TGTGCCAGCTCACCACGGGCACAGAACACTGAAGCTTTCTTT,CASSPRAQNTEAFF
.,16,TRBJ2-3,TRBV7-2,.,TGTGCCAGCAGCCCCGGACAATTTGGCCGGTTAGATACGCAGTATTTT,CASSPGQFGRLDTQYF
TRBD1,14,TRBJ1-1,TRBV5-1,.,TGCGCCAGCAGCTGGGACAGTGGGAACACTGAAGCTTTCTTT,CASSWDSGNTEAFF
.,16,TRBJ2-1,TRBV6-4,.,TGTGCCAGCAGTGTGTCGGCAGGGATCTCTTACAATGAGCAGTTCTTC,CASSVSAGISYNEQFF
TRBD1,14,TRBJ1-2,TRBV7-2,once,TGTGCCAGCAGCCCGGACAGGACAGACTATGGCTACACCTTC,CASSPDRTDYGYTF
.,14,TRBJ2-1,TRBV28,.,TGTGCCAGCAGTTTAAGGGGGGGATACAATGAGCAGTTCTTC,CASSLRGGYNEQFF
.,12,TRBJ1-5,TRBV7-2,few,TGTGCCAGCAGTACCGGGAAGCAGCCCCAGCATTTT,CASSTGKQPQHF
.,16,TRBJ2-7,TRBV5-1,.,TGCGCCAGCAGCTTGGCCCTCTCCAACAGCGGCTACGAGCAGTACTTC,CASSLALSNSGYEQYF
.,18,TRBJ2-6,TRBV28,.,TGTGCCAGCAGACGTCGGGGACAAATGAACTCTGGGGCCAACGTCCTGACTTTC,CASRRRGQMNSGANVLTF
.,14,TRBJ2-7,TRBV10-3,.,TGTGCCATCAGATCCGACCGCGCCTCCTACGAGCAGTACTTC,CAIRSDRASYEQYF
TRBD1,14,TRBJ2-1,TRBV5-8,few,TGTGCCAGCAGCCGACAGGGGGCGGTGGATGAGCAGTTCTTC,CASSRQGAVDEQFF
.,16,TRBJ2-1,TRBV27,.,TGTGCCAGCCTCCCGAGAAGGCGAGTCTCCTACAATGAGCAGTTCTTC,CASLPRRRVSYNEQFF
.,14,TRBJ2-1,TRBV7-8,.,TGTGCCAGCAGCTTAGTCGGCAGGGAGGATGAGCAGTTCTTC,CASSLVGREDEQFF
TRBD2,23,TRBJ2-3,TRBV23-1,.,TGCGCCAGCAGTCAATCGCCACTTTCAGGGGACGGAGTTAGCGGGAGCGCCACAGATACGCAGTATTTT,CASSQSPLSGDGVSGSATDTQYF
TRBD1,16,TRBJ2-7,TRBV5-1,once,TGCGCCAGCAGCTTGGATCTGACAGGGAGTCGGTACGAGCAGTACTTC,CASSLDLTGSRYEQYF
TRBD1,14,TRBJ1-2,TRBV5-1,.,TGCGCCAGCAGCATTACCGGGACAGCCTATGGCTACACCTTC,CASSITGTAYGYTF
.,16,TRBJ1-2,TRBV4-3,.,TGCGCCAGCAGCCAAGATGTTGGGGGCAGGAGCTATGGCTACACCTTC,CASSQDVGGRSYGYTF
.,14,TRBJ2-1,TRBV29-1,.,TGCAGCTTCGCTTACGGGCCGCAGTACAATGAGCAGTTCTTC,CSFAYGPQYNEQFF
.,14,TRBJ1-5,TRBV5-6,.,TGTGCCAGCAGCACCATGCTGAGCGATCAGCCCCAGCATTTT,CASSTMLSDQPQHF
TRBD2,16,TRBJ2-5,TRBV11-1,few,TGTGCCAGCAGCCGCCGGACTAGCGGGGGCCAAGAGACCCAGTACTTC,CASSRRTSGGQETQYF
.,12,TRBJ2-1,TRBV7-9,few,TGTGCCAGCAGCTTAATGGCTAATGAGCAGTTCTTC,CASSLMANEQFF
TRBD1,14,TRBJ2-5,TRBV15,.,TGTGCCACCAGCAGAGCGGACAGGAGGGAGACCCAGTACTTC,CATSRADRRETQYF
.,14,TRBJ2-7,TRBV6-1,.,TGTGCCAGCCGCCGGCAGGGCAGGGAGTACGAGCAGTACTTC,CASRRQGREYEQYF
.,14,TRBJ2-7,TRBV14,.,TGTGCCAGCAGCCAAAGTGGTAGCGGATACGAGCAGTACTTC,CASSQSGSGYEQYF
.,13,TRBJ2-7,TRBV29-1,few,TGCAGCGTTGGTGGGGGCAAAACTGACGAGCAGTACTTC,CSVGGGKTDEQYF
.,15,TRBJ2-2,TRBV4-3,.,TGCGCCAGCAGCCAAGTAATGGGTCCCGCCGGGGAGCTGTTTTTT,CASSQVMGPAGELFF
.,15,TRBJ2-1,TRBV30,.,TGTGCCTGGGATATTAGGCAGCGTGCAAACAATGAGCAGTTCTTC,CAWDIRQRANNEQFF
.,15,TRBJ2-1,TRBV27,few,TGTGCCAGCAGTTTCAGGCGGAGCTCCTACAATGAGCAGTTCTTC,CASSFRRSSYNEQFF
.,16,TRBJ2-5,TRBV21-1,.,TGTGCCAGCAGCCCCCGACCCCGGGGCAAGGGAGAGACCCAGTACTTC,CASSPRPRGKGETQYF
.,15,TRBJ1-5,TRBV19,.,TGTGCCAGTACCCCCGGCAGGTTGGGCAATCAGCCCCAGCATTTT,CASTPGRLGNQPQHF